This T cell receptor beta chain was captured in a study of early T cells in non-severe SARS-CoV-2 infection. As for the study in general: Sequenced material consisted of bulk RNA (from unsorted whole blood), and chains were unpaired.

This clonotype was counted a few times. The antigen remains unidentified. Study-wide results and limits: Missing private and CD4 specificities, VDJdb matching favored anti-spike CD8 responses.

The protocol attached unique molecular identifiers to individual cDNA molecules. TCRdb redid the calling of the 5' RACE reads with MiXCR, one entry per CDR3 protein. This table holds about 90,000 distinct CDR3 sequences, approximately 12% found once. Germline V gene data show CDR1 as MDHEN and CDR2 as SYDVKM. The CDR3 covers 11 residues. V was cut by 4 bases and J by 8 bases, with 6 bases left in between. The specimen was whole blood, collected at baseline. This receptor was obtained from an adult who was a healthcare worker with PCR-confirmed SARS-CoV-2 infection or an uninfected control (not recorded which). This rearrangement joins TRBV28 to TRBJ2-1; D remains ambiguous. CDR3 sequence reads: CASSYRDEQFF. In DNA form, the CDR3 reads TGTGCCAGCAGTTACAGAGATGAGCAGTTCTTC.